What follows are 24 T cell receptor beta chains derived from one specimen sequenced in a study of T cells after yellow fever vaccination. TCRdb fed the 5' RACE reads into MiXCR, producing one record per CDR3 protein. The sample lists about 260,000 distinct CDR3 sequences, under 15% occurring once. This specimen was CD4+ T cells sorted from PBMCs, taken 45 days after the yellow fever booster vaccination. These receptor sequences come from a man aged 30-40 years who received the YFV17D yellow fever vaccine.

At least ten counts were recorded for this clonotype. This chain connects TRBV20-1 to TRBJ2-3; the match to TRBD2 covers 14 bases. From germline, CDR1 is DFQATT and CDR2 SNEGSKA (reference sequence). Trimming took 7 bases from V and 2 from J; bases not matched to a gene: 2. This CDR3 is built from 14 residues. The CDR3 here is CSGLAGGPTDTQYF. CDR3 in DNA: TGCAGTGGACTAGCGGGAGGGCCCACAGATACGCAGTATTTT.

V is TRBV4-2 and J is TRBJ2-7; D gene uncertain. V was cut by 0 bases and J by 5 bases, with 8 bases left in between. Germline assignment: CDR1 LGHNA and CDR2 YNFKEQ. This CDR3 contains 13 residues. CDR3 nucleotide sequence: TGTGCCAGCAGCCAAGACAGGTATAACGAGCAGTACTTC. It codes for CASSQDRYNEQYF.

This clonotype was detected only a few times. This chain uses TRBV2 with TRBJ1-1, with 7 bases aligning to TRBD1. CDR3 size: 16 residues. Germline loops: CDR1 SNHLY, CDR2 FYNNEI. V lost 5 bases and J lost 0; bases outside the gene matches: 9. This chain's CDR3 is CASSWDRPAVNTEAFF. DNA of the CDR3: TGTGCCAGCAGTTGGGACAGACCCGCGGTGAACACTGAAGCTTTCTTT.

The V call is TRBV7-2, the J call TRBJ2-1; D tentatively reads TRBD1 or TRBD2 (5 bases each). Per germline, CDR1 SGHTA and CDR2 FQGNSA. There are 11 residues in the CDR3. V lost 4 bases and J lost 9, with 7 bases in between. CDR3 amino acids: CASSWGIEQFF. The CDR3 coding sequence is TGTGCCAGCAGCTGGGGGATTGAGCAGTTCTTC.

The sample holds a few counts of this clonotype. This chain links TRBV7-2 with TRBJ2-7; D not certain. CDR1 is SGHTA and CDR2 is FQGNSA in the germline V gene. The V gene lost 4 bases and the J gene lost 4 bases, with 17 bases spanning the gap. The CDR3 runs 15 residues. The CDR3 DNA sequence: TGTGCCAGCAGCTCCAGCCGGGTTTATTCGTACGAGCAGTACTTC. It translates to CASSSSRVYSYEQYF. Together with reference TRBV7-2 and TRBJ2-7, the CDR3 gives the full variable domain: GAGVSQSPSNKVTEKGKDVELRCDPISGHTALYWYRQSLGQGLEFLIYFQGNSAPDKSGLPSDRFSAERTGGSVSTLTIQRTQQEDSAVYLCASSSSRVYSYEQYFGPGTRLTVT.

Only a few counts were recorded for this clonotype. The J gene is TRBJ2-7, the V gene TRBV10-3; 8 nucleotides match TRBD1. Trimming took 6 bases from V and 3 from J; bases not matched to a gene: 7. The CDR3 spans 14 residues. Germline CDR1 reads ENHRY; CDR2 reads SYGVKD. For the CDR3, the DNA is TGTGCCATCAGAGGACAGGGCTATCGCTACGAGCAGTACTTC. Translation gives CAIRGQGYRYEQYF.

This clonotype has more than one count but fewer than ten. The chain joins TRBV15 to TRBJ2-2; D is unresolved. Germline V gives CDR1 LNHNV, CDR2 YYDKDF (reference sequence). The CDR3 runs 16 residues. V was clipped by 2 bases and J by 3 bases, with 13 bases between them. CDR3 DNA sequence: TGTGCCACCAGCAGATCCTGGAAAGAATACACCGGGGAGCTGTTTTTT. It translates to CATSRSWKEYTGELFF.

This chain joins TRBV9 and TRBJ1-5; D ambiguous. The CDR3 spans 14 residues. The V end lost 0 bases, the J end lost 2 bases, and 6 bases lay between the germline ends. CDR1 and CDR2 from the germline V gene are SGDLS and YYNGEE. The CDR3 here is CASSVGGGNQPQHF. The CDR3 region has the DNA TGTGCCAGCAGCGTAGGAGGAGGCAATCAGCCCCAGCATTTT.

In its sample, this clonotype was seen a few times. The rearrangement links TRBV6-1 to TRBJ2-7, with TRBD1 identical over 9 bases. After removal of 5 bases from V and 3 bases from J, the junction contained 14 bases not matched to a gene. The V gene's germline CDR1 is MNHNS and CDR2 SASEGT. The CDR3 is 17 residues long. The CDR3 loop reads CASSQQHTGTGYYEQYF. The CDR3 nucleotides are TGTGCCAGCAGTCAACAGCATACCGGGACAGGGTACTACGAGCAGTACTTC.

This clonotype was counted a few times. The V and J genes are TRBV7-9 and TRBJ2-7; D tentatively reads TRBD1 or TRBD2 (6 bases each). V was shortened by 4 bases and J by 3 bases, with 16 bases between the two germline ends. In germline, CDR1 is SEHNR, CDR2 FQNEAQ (reference sequence). This CDR3 region has 15 residues. CDR3 sequence: CASSWDGGPFYEQYF. CDR3 in DNA: TGTGCCAGCAGCTGGGACGGGGGCCCTTTCTACGAGCAGTACTTC. The entire variable domain, with the rest obtained from reference TRBV7-9 and TRBJ2-7, is as follows: DTGVSQNPRHKITKRGQNVTFRCDPISEHNRLYWYRQTLGQGPEFLTYFQNEAQLEKSRLLSDRFSAERPKGSFSTLEIQRTEQGDSAMYLCASSWDGGPFYEQYFGPGTRLTVT.

This clonotype was seen just once. The chain links TRBV30 to TRBJ2-1; 12 bases match TRBD2. V was clipped by 0 bases and J by 7 bases; unmatched bases: 16. This CDR3 spans 19 amino acids. Germline V gene data show CDR1 as GTSNPN and CDR2 as SVGIG (reference sequence). The CDR3 DNA follows: TGTGCCTGGAGTGTATACGGTCGTACTAGCGGGAGGAGAGGAAATGAGCAGTTCTTC. This encodes CAWSVYGRTSGRRGNEQFF.

In this sample, this clonotype turned up many times. The chain uses TRBV21-1 and TRBJ2-7; TRBD2 is the table's D call and was not checked against the DNA. TRBV21-1 is a documented pseudogene. CDR3 length equals 17 residues. CDR3 in DNA: TGTGCCAGCAGCAAAGTGGACCTAGCGGGAGCCTCCGGGAGGCAGTACTTC. Amino acids: CASSKVDLAGASGRQYF.

The chain combines TRBV9 with TRBJ2-5; the D is unclear. Germline V gene lookup returns CDR1 SGDLS and CDR2 YYNGEE. The CDR3 spans 16 residues. V shed 3 bases and J shed 3 bases, with 18 bases lying between them. CDR3 sequence: CASSGGAEYRKETQYF. CDR3 DNA: TGTGCCAGCAGCGGTGGCGCGGAGTATCGAAAAGAGACCCAGTACTTC.

This clonotype was recorded a few times. The rearrangement uses TRBV7-8 and TRBJ2-2, with D possibly being TRBD1 or TRBD2 (5 bases each). The germline V gene has CDR1 SGHVS and CDR2 FQNEAQ. This CDR3 has 14 residues. Trimming removed 5 bases at V and 3 bases at J, with 10 bases between. CDR3 sequence (DNA): TGTGCCAGCAGCACGGGACCCCACACCGGGGAGCTGTTTTTT. It is translated as CASSTGPHTGELFF. Drawing the rest from reference TRBV7-8 and TRBJ2-2, the complete variable domain is GAGVSQSPRYKVAKRGQDVALRCDPISGHVSLFWYQQALGQGPEFLTYFQNEAQLDKSGLPSDRFFAERPEGSVSTLKIQRTQQEDSAVYLCASSTGPHTGELFFGEGSRLTVL.

The table lists this clonotype with many counts. The V call is TRBV18, the J call TRBJ2-7; no firm D call. The V gene's germline CDR1 is KGHSH and CDR2 LQKENI. The V and J ends lost 2 bases and 1 base respectively, with 9 bases between them. The CDR3 consists of 14 residues. CDR3 sequence: CASSPGTPSYEQYF. Here the CDR3 DNA reads TGTGCCAGCTCACCAGGAACACCGTCCTACGAGCAGTACTTC.

This chain connects TRBV7-2 to TRBJ2-1, with D perhaps TRBD1 (6 bases). The V gene lost 1 base and the J gene lost 5 bases, with 12 bases spanning the gap. The CDR3 is made up of 15 amino acids. Germline assignment: CDR1 SGHTA and CDR2 FQGNSA. The CDR3 DNA reads as TGTGCCAGCAGCTTAGTCACAGGGCAAAACAATGAGCAGTTCTTC. Amino acids: CASSLVTGQNNEQFF.

The DNA of the CDR3 is TGTGCCAGCTCCCTGGGAGGGGGGGGGAGCAATCAGCCCCAGCATTTT. Its translation is CASSLGGGGSNQPQHF. The chain uses TRBV12-3 or TRBV12-4 and TRBJ1-5; TRBD1 is a possible D gene (6 bases). The CDR3 runs 16 residues. V lost 8 bases to trimming and J lost 1 base, with 18 bases between them.

The chain joins TRBV11-2 to TRBJ1-5, with 9 bases that match TRBD1. The length of the CDR3 is 20 residues. V shed 4 bases, J shed 0 bases, and the junction held 16 bases outside the gene matches. In germline, CDR1 is SGHAT, CDR2 FQNNGV. The CDR3 DNA is TGTGCCAGCAGCTCCTACAGGGGCGACAGGGGGGCTTATAGCAATCAGCCCCAGCATTTT. Translation gives CASSSYRGDRGAYSNQPQHF.

This chain links TRBV7-2 with TRBJ2-2; D is perhaps TRBD1 (5 bases). V lost 2 bases and J lost 2, with 12 bases in between. Per the germline V gene, CDR1 is SGHTA and CDR2 is FQGNSA. This CDR3 region has 16 residues. CDR3 amino acids: CASSLQGRSNTGELFF. The CDR3 DNA reads as TGTGCCAGCAGCTTACAGGGCCGGAGCAACACCGGGGAGCTGTTTTTT.

This clonotype was observed many times. The V call is TRBV5-6, the J call TRBJ2-3; 9 positions match TRBD2. The ends lost 3 bases at V and 1 base at J; junction bases unmatched: 6. The CDR3 sequence is 16 residues long. Germline V CDR1 and CDR2: SGHDT, YYEEEE. In nucleotides, the CDR3 is TGTGCCAGCAGCTCAACCGGGACTAGCCGCACAGATACGCAGTATTTT. Protein product: CASSSTGTSRTDTQYF.

The chain has TRBV28 and TRBJ2-3; D gene unclear. The CDR3 spans 13 residues. The germline V gene has CDR1 MDHEN and CDR2 SYDVKM. Deletions cut 2 bases from V and 5 bases from J, with 8 bases between. This CDR3 is CASSLVDVDTQYF. DNA for the CDR3: TGTGCCAGCAGTTTAGTCGATGTAGATACGCAGTATTTT. The variable domain in full, with the rest retrieved from reference TRBV28 and TRBJ2-3, is DVKVTQSSRYLVKRTGEKVFLECVQDMDHENMFWYRQDPGLGLRLIYFSYDVKMKEKGDIPEGYSVSREKKERFSLILESASTNQTSMYLCASSLVDVDTQYFGPGTRLTVL.

The rearrangement uses TRBV4-3 and TRBJ2-3; 12 bases fit TRBD1. Trimming took 0 bases from V and 2 from J; bases not matched to a gene: 6. There are 18 residues in the CDR3. The germline V gene has CDR1 LGHNA and CDR2 YSLEER. CDR3 in amino acids: CASSQDLGGQGATDTQYF. The CDR3 nucleotides are TGCGCCAGCAGCCAAGATCTGGGGGGACAGGGGGCCACAGATACGCAGTATTTT.

The V call is TRBV12-3 or TRBV12-4, the J call TRBJ2-1; the match to TRBD2 covers 9 bases. This CDR3 is 16 amino acids long. V shed 4 bases and J 7 bases; nucleotides not matched to a gene: 11. This CDR3 reads CASSYVGGRGINEQFF. The CDR3 nucleotides are TGTGCCAGCAGTTATGTGGGCGGGAGGGGGATAAATGAGCAGTTCTTC.

The chain recombines TRBV5-1 with TRBJ2-6; the D is unclear. CDR1 and CDR2 from the germline V gene are SGHRS and YFSETQ. The CDR3 sequence is 15 residues long. The germline V and J ends were trimmed by 4 bases and 2 bases, with 10 bases remaining between them. This CDR3 is CASSIGPTGANVLTF. CDR3 nucleotides: TGCGCCAGCAGCATCGGGCCGACTGGGGCCAACGTCCTGACTTTC.